This T cell receptor (beta chain) is drawn from a study of regulatory T cells in long-lasting Graves disease. General study points: Comparison showed that persistent patients shared more public clonotypes (2,741) than new patients (approximately 930).

The authors built TCR beta libraries using iRepertoire HTBI primers and Arm-PCR of CDR3 regions. TCRdb passed the multiplex PCR reads through MiXCR, listing each CDR3 protein once. The table lists 440,000 or so distinct CDR3 sequences, 14% to 15% of them singletons, with 16% in the top ten. This clonotype was recorded at least ten times. What it binds is unknown. Regarding time point: newly diagnosed GD, antithyroid drugs for less than 3 months. The authors made the TCR library using RNA they extracted from PBMCs. CDR1 and CDR2 (germline): MNHEY, SVGEGT. Trimming cost V 6 bases and J 7 bases; bases outside gene matches: 12. CDR3 size: 15 residues. Another study also made use of these data, one on T cells in Graves' hyperthyroidism and ophthalmopathy.

This specimen was peripheral blood mononuclear cells (PBMCs), taken at new diagnosis, from a patient treated with antithyroid drugs. The TCR comes from a woman aged 25 to 39 with Graves disease. The chain couples TRBV6-2 or TRBV6-3 to TRBJ2-1; 7 bases match TRBD2. CDR3 protein: CASRASGGVGNEQFF. The CDR3 nucleotides read TGTGCCAGCAGGGCTAGCGGAGGGGTGGGAAATGAGCAGTTCTTC.